The rows below give T cell receptor beta chains drawn from one sample of a study of cytomegalovirus exposure and HLA in healthy donors. Sequencing used immunoSEQ multiplex PCR; TCRdb keeps in-frame clones, though not all of them. The data hold some 170,000 clones, with about 86% observed a single time. Sequences were obtained from PBMCs. The receptors were gathered from a woman aged 30 to 39 in good health and CMV-seronegative. The CDR3 runs from the conserved cysteine through the conserved F or W. The order of the fields is J gene, D gene, CDR3 length, clone size, V gene, CDR3 DNA, CDR3 protein. A D gene is named only where the DNA matches it firmly. A clone size is listed for some rows: how often the clone was seen (once, few, many), or a class if it is expanded.

>TRBJ2-7|TRBD1|14|NA|TRBV30
TGTGCCTGGACCCACGCCGGGACAGCCTACGAGCAGTACTTC
CAWTHAGTAYEQYF
>TRBJ2-7|NA|14|NA|TRBV11-2
TGTGCCAGCAGCACAGCAGGGTCCCTCTACGAGCAGTACTTC
CASSTAGSLYEQYF
>TRBJ2-1|TRBD2|19|NA|TRBV4-3
TGCGCCAGCAGCCAAGTCTTGGGGGTGGAACTAGCGGGGGGGAGTGAGCAGTTCTTC
CASSQVLGVELAGGSEQFF
>TRBJ1-1|TRBD1|14|NA|TRBV14
TGTGCCAGCAGTCACAGGGGGCTGGGCACTGAAGCTTTCTTT
CASSHRGLGTEAFF
>TRBJ1-1|TRBD1|12|NA|TRBV29-1
TGCAGCGTTGGACAGGGGGCGATGGCTGCTTTCTTT
CSVGQGAMAAFF
>TRBJ2-5|TRBD2|15|NA|TRBV7-6
TGTGCCAGCAGCCCGACTAGCGGGGGGTATGAGACCCAGTACTTC
CASSPTSGGYETQYF
>TRBJ1-2|NA|13|NA|TRBV6-4
TGTGCCAGCACCGGTCGGGGGGCGGATGGCTACACCTTC
CASTGRGADGYTF
>TRBJ2-7|TRBD2|15|NA|TRBV2
TGTGCCAGCAGTGATGGGGGGGGGACGATCTACGAGCAGTACTTC
CASSDGGGTIYEQYF
>TRBJ1-6|TRBD1|18|NA|TRBV5-8
TGTGCCAGCAGCTTGGGGGACAGGGTATACTCCTATAATTCACCCCTCCACTTT
CASSLGDRVYSYNSPLHF
>TRBJ2-1|NA|16|NA|TRBV10-2
TGCGCCAGCAGTGAGTCCCGGGGGGCCGGATACAATGAGCAGTTCTTC
CASSESRGAGYNEQFF
>TRBJ2-7|TRBD1|14|NA|TRBV6-1
TGTGCCAGCGAATGGTGGGACAGGGAAAACGAGCAGTACTTC
CASEWWDRENEQYF
>TRBJ2-1|TRBD2|12|NA|TRBV6-1
TGTGCCAGCAGCTCGGGGGGTAATGAGCAGTTCTTC
CASSSGGNEQFF
>TRBJ2-7|NA|13|NA|TRBV5-1
TGCGCCAGCAGCTACCGGGTCCTTGACGAGCAGTACTTC
CASSYRVLDEQYF
>TRBJ2-7|TRBD2|15|NA|TRBV13
TGTGCCAGCAGCGCCCGACTAGCGGGAAACTACGAGCAGTACTTC
CASSARLAGNYEQYF
>TRBJ2-7|TRBD1|13|NA|TRBV2
TGTGCCAGCAGTGCGCCGACAGGGATCGAGCAGTACTTC
CASSAPTGIEQYF
>TRBJ1-5|NA|13|NA|TRBV7-6
TGTGCCAGCAGCTTATCTGGCGGTCAGCCCCAGCATTTT
CASSLSGGQPQHF
>TRBJ2-1|TRBD2|14|NA|TRBV7-2
TGTGCCAGCAGCTTTTGGACTAGCGCCAATGAGCAGTTCTTC
CASSFWTSANEQFF
>TRBJ2-1|TRBD2|16|NA|TRBV7-6
TGTGCCAGCAGCCCCTGGCGGGGGGCCCTAAACAATGAGCAGTTCTTC
CASSPWRGALNNEQFF
>TRBJ1-1|TRBD1|22|NA|TRBV4-1
TGCGCCAGCAGCCAAAAAGTCCCACGATACCGGGACAGGGTGATTTGGAACACTGAAGCTTTCTTT
CASSQKVPRYRDRVIWNTEAFF
>TRBJ1-1|NA|11|NA|TRBV29-1
TGCAGCGTTGACGGGAACACTGAAGCTTTCTTT
CSVDGNTEAFF
>TRBJ1-2|TRBD1|14|NA|TRBV9
TGTGCCAGCAGCCCTGGACAGGCGAACTATGGCTACACCTTC
CASSPGQANYGYTF
>TRBJ2-3|TRBD2|15|NA|TRBV4-1
TGCGCCAGCAGTGACGTAGCGGGGGCTGCGGATACGCAGTATTTT
CASSDVAGAADTQYF
>TRBJ1-2|NA|12|once|TRBV5-1
TGCGCCAGCAGCCCCGACAGAGACCGCTACACCTTC
CASSPDRDRYTF
>TRBJ1-2|NA|14|NA|TRBV19
TGTGCCAGTAGGGCAGGGCCCCCTAACTATGGCTACACCTTC
CASRAGPPNYGYTF
>TRBJ1-6|NA|12|NA|TRBV27
TGTGCCAGCGGGCAGTTTAATTCACCCCTCCACTTT
CASGQFNSPLHF
>TRBJ1-4|NA|16|NA|TRBV7-9
TGTGCCAGCACCTCAAGCGGGGTAAACGTACGTGAAAAACTGTTTTTT
CASTSSGVNVREKLFF
>TRBJ1-2|NA|15|few|TRBV5-1
TGCGCCAGCAGCTTAAACAGGGTTGGTTTGAATGGCTACACCTTC
CASSLNRVGLNGYTF
>TRBJ2-6|NA|14|NA|TRBV6-1
TGTGCCAGCAGCCAGTATTATGGGGCCAACGTCCTGACTTTC
CASSQYYGANVLTF
>TRBJ1-4|NA|15|once|TRBV15
TGTGCCACCAGCGGAAAAGGGGCAACTAATGAAAAACTGTTTTTT
CATSGKGATNEKLFF
>TRBJ2-3|TRBD2|16|once|TRBV9
TGTGCCAGCAGCCCAGTACTAGCGGGGTCCACAGATACGCAGTATTTT
CASSPVLAGSTDTQYF
>TRBJ2-2|NA|16|NA|TRBV2
TGTGCCAGCCGAGGGGGTCTACGGCGGAACACCGGGGAGCTGTTTTTT
CASRGGLRRNTGELFF
>TRBJ2-5|TRBD1|17|NA|TRBV2
TGTGCCAGCAGTGGCCGCTTTTCCGGGACAGTAAAAGAGACCCAGTACTTC
CASSGRFSGTVKETQYF
>TRBJ1-2|TRBD1|15|NA|TRBV19
TGTGCCAGTAGCCCAGGATGGGGACAGGTGTATGGCTACACCTTC
CASSPGWGQVYGYTF
>TRBJ1-1|NA|14|NA|TRBV10-3
TGTGCCATCAGCCCTACCGACAGTAGCACTGAAGCTTTCTTT
CAISPTDSSTEAFF
>TRBJ1-1|TRBD1|16|NA|TRBV5-1
TGCGCCAGCAGCTGGGACAGGGGGCCGGTGGACACTGAAGCTTTCTTT
CASSWDRGPVDTEAFF
>TRBJ1-6|TRBD1|12|few|TRBV25-1
TGTGCCAGCGGAGGGGGCCCTTCACCCCTCCACTTT
CASGGGPSPLHF
>TRBJ1-3|NA|11|NA|TRBV20-1
TGCAGTGCTCGGACAGGAAACACCATATATTTT
CSARTGNTIYF
>TRBJ1-4|NA|15|NA|TRBV9
TGTGCCAGCAGCGGAACCGGGACAATAAATGAAAAACTGTTTTTT
CASSGTGTINEKLFF
>TRBJ1-2|NA|14|NA|TRBV13
TGTGCCAGCAGCTTAGGCTTGGCGGGGGATGGCTACACCTTC
CASSLGLAGDGYTF
>TRBJ2-1|TRBD2|16|NA|TRBV9
TGTGCCAGCAGCGTTGGAGCGGCGGGGGAGCTCGATGAGCAGTTCTTC
CASSVGAAGELDEQFF
>TRBJ2-2|TRBD2|15|NA|TRBV6-5
TGTGCCAGCAGTCGACTAGCGGGGGCCACCGGGGAGCTGTTTTTT
CASSRLAGATGELFF
>TRBJ2-3|TRBD2|16|NA|TRBV5-1
TGCGCCAGCAGAGTGGCTAGCGGGGGCCTCACAGATACGCAGTATTTT
CASRVASGGLTDTQYF
>TRBJ2-2|TRBD1|13|NA|TRBV29-1
TGCAGCGTGACGGGACAGATCACCGGGGAGCTGTTTTTT
CSVTGQITGELFF
>TRBJ1-1|NA|19|NA|TRBV11-2
TGTGCCAGCAGCTTAGTGCGGGGGCTGCGAAAAAAACCACGGGGGGAAGCTTTCTTT
CASSLVRGLRKKPRGEAFF
>TRBJ2-1|TRBD2|13|NA|TRBV4-2
TGTGCCAGCACTCCATCGACTAGCGGAGAGCAGTTCTTC
CASTPSTSGEQFF
>TRBJ2-3|NA|12|NA|TRBV11-2
TGTGCCAGCAGCTCCGGTACAGATACGCAGTATTTT
CASSSGTDTQYF
>TRBJ1-5|NA|16|NA|TRBV7-4
TGTGCCAGCAGCCTCTGCGTGAGGATTAGCAATCAGCCCCAGCATTTT
CASSLCVRISNQPQHF